This T cell receptor beta chain was sequenced in a study of shared clonotypes between healthy human individuals. Overall study context: The donors, two women and a few men, were aged 18 to 49. The study's findings and limits: What naive subsets generally showed was a larger estimated richness than memory subsets showed.

Sequencing was performed with immunoSEQ multiplex PCR; in TCRdb, only in-frame clones are kept and a portion is missing. The sample has roughly 2.2 million clones; roughly 90% are singletons. This clone was seen a single time. Its target is unknown. The authors divided CD4+ cells into CD45RA+ naive and CD45RA-negative memory subsets. Sequencing was done on a sample of naive CD4+ T cells from PBMCs. Documented subset: CD45RA+ positively selected. The clonotype comes from a man younger than 30 in good health. Some clones in this sample may be carry-over from other donors' samples.

CDR3 loop: CASSLDRYSYGYTF. CDR3 nucleotides: TGTGCCAGCAGCTTGGACCGATATTCCTATGGCTACACCTTC. V usage is TRBV5-6 and J usage is TRBJ1-2, with D unresolved. The V end lost 0 bases, the J end lost 4 bases, and 10 bases lay between the germline ends. The CDR3 runs 14 residues. Germline CDR1 reads SGHDT; CDR2 reads YYEEEE.